Each of the 8 T cell receptor beta chains below was sequenced from the same sample in a study of breast tumors, draining lymph nodes, adjacent tissues. Each CDR3 protein gets one entry after TCRdb re-called the multiplex PCR reads with MiXCR. The data show more than 200,000 distinct CDR3 sequences, about a third seen once. Breast cancer patients provided tissue from their axillary draining lymph nodes. What was sequenced was axillary lymph node tissue. These receptors came from a female donor with breast cancer. Some clones in this sample may be carry-over from other donors' samples.

This rearrangement joins TRBV2 to TRBJ1-5, with D maybe TRBD1 (5 bases). CDR1 and CDR2 (germline): SNHLY, FYNNEI. This CDR3 has 11 amino acids. The V end was cut by 3 bases, the J end by 11 bases, with 8 bases between. CDR3 protein: CASSEGLTQHF. The CDR3 DNA reads TGTGCCAGCAGTGAGGGGCTGACCCAGCATTTT.

A remark on this clonotype: A read error may explain this, as a much larger clone is one base away. The conserved final phenylalanine or tryptophan is absent from the CDR3, which likely points to a read error. CDR3 in amino acids: CATIGTSGVLYEQYL. The CDR3, as DNA: TGTGCCACCATTGGGACTAGCGGGGTCCTCTACGAGCAGTACCTC. The chain has TRBV6-1 and TRBJ2-7; 13 positions match TRBD2. The germline V gene encodes CDR1 MNHNS and CDR2 SASEGT. With 10 bases clipped from V and 3 bases from J, the junction kept 9 bases outside the gene matches. The CDR3 runs to 15 residues.

This clonotype was found many times. The chain recombines TRBV6-5 with TRBJ2-3, with 8 bases fitting TRBD1. Germline CDR1 reads MNHEY; CDR2 reads SVGAGI. V shed 5 bases and J 3 bases; nucleotides not matched to a gene: 7. The CDR3 is 15 residues long. CDR3 nucleotide sequence: TGTGCCAGCAGTACTACAGGGGGACGGACAGATACGCAGTATTTT. This codes for CASSTTGGRTDTQYF.

There are a few counts of this clonotype. The gene calls are TRBV19 and TRBJ1-1; no definite D call. Trimming shortened V by 3 bases and J by 7 bases, and 6 bases separated the two germline ends. Germline V gene lookup returns CDR1 LNHDA and CDR2 SQIVND (reference sequence). The CDR3 loop spans 11 amino acids. This CDR3 reads CASSMHFEAFF. The CDR3 coding sequence is TGTGCCAGTAGTATGCACTTTGAAGCTTTCTTT.

The chain employs TRBV28 and TRBJ2-1; D not certain. The germline V gene encodes CDR1 MDHEN and CDR2 SYDVKM. The CDR3 extends over 13 amino acids. The V gene lost 2 bases and the J gene lost 6 bases, with 8 bases spanning the gap. DNA for the CDR3: TGTGCCAGCAGTTTAATTTGGGGCAATGAGCAGTTCTTC. It yields the protein CASSLIWGNEQFF.

As regards this clonotype: The junction departs from the called germline gene at one end, perhaps through a read error. The chain joins TRBV6-5 to TRBJ2-1; no firm D call. The germline gives CDR1 MNHEY, CDR2 SVGAGI. This CDR3 is 19 amino acids long. The CDR3 DNA reads TGTGCCAGCAGTCACTCCGCTATTCGGGCTCGGTCCTCCTACAATGAGCAGTTCTTC. This encodes CASSHSAIRARSSYNEQFF.

The chain carries TRBV5-4 and TRBJ2-5, with no clear D. The CDR3 consists of 13 residues. V lost 4 bases and J lost 2, with 9 bases in between. Looked up from germline, CDR1 is SGHNT and CDR2 is YYREEE (reference sequence). In nucleotides, the CDR3 is TGTGCCAGCAGCCCCGGTGAACAAGAGACCCAGTACTTC. Translating it yields CASSPGEQETQYF.

This clonotype was seen many times. The genes are TRBV18 and TRBJ1-2; no firm D call. Between the trimmed V and J ends, which lost 4 bases and 1 base, there was a span of 10 bases. Germline CDR1 reads KGHSH; CDR2 reads LQKENI. CDR3 length: 14 amino acids. CDR3 region: CASSQEEDNYGYTF. CDR3 bases: TGTGCCAGCTCACAGGAAGAGGATAACTATGGCTACACCTTC.